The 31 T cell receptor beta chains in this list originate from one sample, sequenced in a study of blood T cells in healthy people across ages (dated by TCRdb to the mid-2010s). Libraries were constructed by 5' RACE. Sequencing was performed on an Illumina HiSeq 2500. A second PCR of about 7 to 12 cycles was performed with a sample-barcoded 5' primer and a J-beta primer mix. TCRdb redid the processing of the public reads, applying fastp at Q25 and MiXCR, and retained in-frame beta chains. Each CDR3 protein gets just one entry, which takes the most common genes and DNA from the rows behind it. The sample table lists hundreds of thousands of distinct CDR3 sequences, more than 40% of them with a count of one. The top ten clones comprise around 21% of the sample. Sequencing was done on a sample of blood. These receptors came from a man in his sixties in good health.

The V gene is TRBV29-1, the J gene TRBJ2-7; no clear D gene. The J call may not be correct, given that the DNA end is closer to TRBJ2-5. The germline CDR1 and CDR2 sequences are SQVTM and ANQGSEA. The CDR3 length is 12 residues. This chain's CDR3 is CSVDRQRETQYF. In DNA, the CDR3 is TGCAGCGTTGATCGGCAGAGGGAGACCCAGTACTTC.

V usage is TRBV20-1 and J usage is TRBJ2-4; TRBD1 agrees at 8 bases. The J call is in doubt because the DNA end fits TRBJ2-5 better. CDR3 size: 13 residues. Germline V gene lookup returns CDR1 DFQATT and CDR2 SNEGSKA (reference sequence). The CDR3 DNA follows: TGCAGTGCTAGTCCAGGGGGCTTGGAGACCCAGTACTTC. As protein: CSASPGGLETQYF.

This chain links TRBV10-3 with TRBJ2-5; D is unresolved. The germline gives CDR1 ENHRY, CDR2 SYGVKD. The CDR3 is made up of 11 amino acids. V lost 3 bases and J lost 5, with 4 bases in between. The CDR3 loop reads CAISEGETQYF. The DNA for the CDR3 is TGTGCCATCAGTGAAGGGGAGACCCAGTACTTC.

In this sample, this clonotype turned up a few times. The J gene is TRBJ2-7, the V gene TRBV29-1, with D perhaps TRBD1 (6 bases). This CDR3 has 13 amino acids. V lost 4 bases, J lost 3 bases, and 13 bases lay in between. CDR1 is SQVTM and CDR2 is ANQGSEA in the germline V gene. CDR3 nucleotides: TGCAGCGTTGTAGCACCGACAGGCTACGAGCAGTACTTC. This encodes CSVVAPTGYEQYF.

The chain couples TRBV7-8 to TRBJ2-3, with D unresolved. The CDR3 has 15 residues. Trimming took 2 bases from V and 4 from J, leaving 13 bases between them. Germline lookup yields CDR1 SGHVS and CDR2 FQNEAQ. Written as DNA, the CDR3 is TGTGCCAGCAGCTTAAGGAATGTAAACTCAGATACGCAGTATTTT. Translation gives CASSLRNVNSDTQYF. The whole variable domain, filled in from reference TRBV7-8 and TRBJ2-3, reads GAGVSQSPRYKVAKRGQDVALRCDPISGHVSLFWYQQALGQGPEFLTYFQNEAQLDKSGLPSDRFFAERPEGSVSTLKIQRTQQEDSAVYLCASSLRNVNSDTQYFGPGTRLTVL.

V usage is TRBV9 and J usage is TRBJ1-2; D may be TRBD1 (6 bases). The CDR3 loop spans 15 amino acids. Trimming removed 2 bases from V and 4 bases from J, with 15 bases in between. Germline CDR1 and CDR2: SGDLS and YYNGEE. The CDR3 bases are TGTGCCAGCAGCGTGAGGGGACAAGGGGGCTATGGCTACACCTTC. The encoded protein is CASSVRGQGGYGYTF. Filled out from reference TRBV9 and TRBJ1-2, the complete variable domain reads DSGVTQTPKHLITATGQRVTLRCSPRSGDLSVYWYQQSLDQGLQFLIQYYNGEERAKGNILERFSAQQFPDLHSELNLSSLELGDSALYFCASSVRGQGGYGYTFGSGTRLTVV.

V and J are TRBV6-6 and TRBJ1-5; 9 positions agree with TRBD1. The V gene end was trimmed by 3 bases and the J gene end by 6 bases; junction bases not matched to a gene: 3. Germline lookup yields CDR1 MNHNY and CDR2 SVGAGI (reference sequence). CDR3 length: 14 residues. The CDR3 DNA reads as TGTGCCAGCAGTTATACAGGGGGCCTTCAGCCCCAGCATTTT. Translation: CASSYTGGLQPQHF.

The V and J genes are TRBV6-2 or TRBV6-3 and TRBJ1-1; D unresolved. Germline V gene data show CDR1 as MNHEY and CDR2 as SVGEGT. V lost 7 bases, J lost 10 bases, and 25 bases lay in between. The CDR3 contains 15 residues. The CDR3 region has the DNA TGTGCCAGCACCAATCGTCACAGTGTGGGTTCGCGAGCTTTCTTT. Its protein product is CASTNRHSVGSRAFF.

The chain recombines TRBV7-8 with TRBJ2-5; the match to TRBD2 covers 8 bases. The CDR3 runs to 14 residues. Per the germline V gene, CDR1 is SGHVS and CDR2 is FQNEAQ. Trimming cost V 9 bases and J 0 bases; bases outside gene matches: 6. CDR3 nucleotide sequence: TGTGCCAGTAAGCGGGGGATAAACCAAGAGACCCAGTACTTC. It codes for CASKRGINQETQYF.

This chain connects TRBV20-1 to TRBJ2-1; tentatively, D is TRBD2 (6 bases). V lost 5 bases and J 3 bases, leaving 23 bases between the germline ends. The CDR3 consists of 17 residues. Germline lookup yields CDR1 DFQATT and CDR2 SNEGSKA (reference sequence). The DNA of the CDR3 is TGCAGTGCTTTGGGTCGCGGGGCGTCTGCCTTCTACAATGAGCAGTTCTTC. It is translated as CSALGRGASAFYNEQFF.

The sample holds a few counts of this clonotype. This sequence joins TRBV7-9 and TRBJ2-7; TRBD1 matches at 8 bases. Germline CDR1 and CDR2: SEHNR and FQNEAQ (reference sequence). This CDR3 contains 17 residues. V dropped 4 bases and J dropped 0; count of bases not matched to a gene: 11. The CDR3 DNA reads TGTGCCAGCAGCTCGGGACCGGGACAGGTCCCCTCCTACGAGCAGTACTTC. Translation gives CASSSGPGQVPSYEQYF.

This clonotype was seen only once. CDR3 nucleotides: TGCGCCAGCAGCCCGGACGGCTATAATTCACCCCTCCACTTT. It yields the protein CASSPDGYNSPLHF. V and J are TRBV4-3 and TRBJ1-6, with no clear D. Germline CDR1 LGHNA, CDR2 YSLEER. The CDR3 spans 14 residues. Deletions cut 4 bases from V and 3 bases from J, with 7 bases between.

The CDR3 DNA reads TGTGCCAGCAGCCGTCGGGACACCGGGGCCTACGAGCAGTACTTC. Residues: CASSRRDTGAYEQYF. The chain combines TRBV14 with TRBJ2-7, with a weak D call TRBD1 (6 bases). CDR1 and CDR2 from the germline V gene are SGHDN and FVKESK. This CDR3 region has 15 residues. The germline V and J ends were trimmed by 4 bases and 2 bases, with 15 bases remaining between them.

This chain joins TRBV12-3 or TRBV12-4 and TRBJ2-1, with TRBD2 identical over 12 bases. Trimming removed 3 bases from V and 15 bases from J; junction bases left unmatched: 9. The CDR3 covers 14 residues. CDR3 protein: CASSFRLAGENPFF. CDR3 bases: TGTGCCAGCAGTTTCCGACTAGCGGGGGAGAATCCGTTCTTC.

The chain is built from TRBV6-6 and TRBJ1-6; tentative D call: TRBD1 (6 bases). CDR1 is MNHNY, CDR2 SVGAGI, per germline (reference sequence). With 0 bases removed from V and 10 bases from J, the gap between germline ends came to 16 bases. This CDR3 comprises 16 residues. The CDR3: CASSYSGQISLSPLHF. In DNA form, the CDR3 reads TGTGCCAGCAGTTACTCCGGACAGATAAGTCTGTCACCCCTCCACTTT.

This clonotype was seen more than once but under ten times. The CDR3 reads CATSRGRGEAFF. The CDR3 nucleotides are TGTGCCACCAGCAGGGGCAGAGGTGAAGCTTTCTTT. The rearrangement joins TRBV15 to TRBJ1-1, with D unresolved. The CDR3 is 12 residues long. With 3 bases removed from V and 7 bases from J, the gap between germline ends came to 9 bases. Germline CDR1 LNHNV, CDR2 YYDKDF (reference sequence). Full variable domain (missing parts from reference TRBV15 and TRBJ1-1): DAMVIQNPRYQVTQFGKPVTLSCSQTLNHNVMYWYQQKSSQAPKLLFHYYDKDFNNEADTPDNFQSRRPNTSFCFLDIRSPGLGDTAMYLCATSRGRGEAFFGQGTRLTVV.

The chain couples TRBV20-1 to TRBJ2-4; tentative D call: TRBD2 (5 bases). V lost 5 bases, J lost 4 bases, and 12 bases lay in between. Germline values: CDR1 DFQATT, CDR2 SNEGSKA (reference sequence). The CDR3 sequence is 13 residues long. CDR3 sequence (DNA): TGCAGTGCTGGCTGGACGGGGAAAAACATTCAGTACTTC. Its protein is CSAGWTGKNIQYF.

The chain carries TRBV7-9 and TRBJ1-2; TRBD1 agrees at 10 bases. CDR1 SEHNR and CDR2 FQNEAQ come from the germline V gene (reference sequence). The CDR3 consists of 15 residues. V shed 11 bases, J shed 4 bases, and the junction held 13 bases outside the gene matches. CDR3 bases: TGTGCCGCCGCGACAGGGGGCCTCAGTGGCTATGGCTACACCTTC. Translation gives CAAATGGLSGYGYTF.

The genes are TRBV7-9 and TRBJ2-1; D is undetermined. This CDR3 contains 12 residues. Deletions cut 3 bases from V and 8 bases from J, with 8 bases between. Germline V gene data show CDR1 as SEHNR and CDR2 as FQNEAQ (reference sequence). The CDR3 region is CASSLWDDEQFF. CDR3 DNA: TGTGCCAGCAGCTTGTGGGATGATGAGCAGTTCTTC.

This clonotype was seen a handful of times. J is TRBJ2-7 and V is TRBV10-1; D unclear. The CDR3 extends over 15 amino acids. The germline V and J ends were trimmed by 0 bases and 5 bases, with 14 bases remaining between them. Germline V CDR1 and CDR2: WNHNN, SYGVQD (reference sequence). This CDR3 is CASSESNWGKDEQYF. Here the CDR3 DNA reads TGCGCCAGCAGTGAGTCCAACTGGGGAAAGGACGAGCAGTACTTC.

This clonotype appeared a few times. The CDR3 region has the DNA TGTGCCAGCAGCTTCGCAAGCGGAACCTACGAGCAGTACTTC. Translated: CASSFASGTYEQYF. The genes are TRBV5-5 and TRBJ2-7; tentatively, D is TRBD2 (5 bases). The V gene's germline CDR1 is SGHKS and CDR2 YYEKEE (reference sequence). This CDR3 has 14 residues. Trimming shortened V by 2 bases and J by 2 bases, and 11 bases separated the two germline ends.

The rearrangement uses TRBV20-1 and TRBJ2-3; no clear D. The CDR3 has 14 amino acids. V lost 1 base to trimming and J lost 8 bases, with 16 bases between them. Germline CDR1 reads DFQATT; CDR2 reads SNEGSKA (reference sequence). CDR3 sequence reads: CSARVARREATQYF. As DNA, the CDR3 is TGCAGTGCTAGAGTGGCCCGGAGAGAGGCTACGCAGTATTTT.

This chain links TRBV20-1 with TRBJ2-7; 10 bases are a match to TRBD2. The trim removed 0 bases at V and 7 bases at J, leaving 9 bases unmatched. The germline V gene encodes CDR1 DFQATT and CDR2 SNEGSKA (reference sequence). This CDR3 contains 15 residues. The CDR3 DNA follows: TGCAGTGCTAGAGATCCCAGCGGGGGGGTTTGTGAGCAGTACTTC. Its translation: CSARDPSGGVCEQYF.

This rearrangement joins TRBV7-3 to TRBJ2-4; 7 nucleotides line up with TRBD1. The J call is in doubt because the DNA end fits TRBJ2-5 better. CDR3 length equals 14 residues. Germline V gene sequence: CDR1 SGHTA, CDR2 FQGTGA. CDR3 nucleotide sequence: TGTGCCAGCAGCCCTCAGGGGGTCGGAGAGACCCAGTACTTC. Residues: CASSPQGVGETQYF.

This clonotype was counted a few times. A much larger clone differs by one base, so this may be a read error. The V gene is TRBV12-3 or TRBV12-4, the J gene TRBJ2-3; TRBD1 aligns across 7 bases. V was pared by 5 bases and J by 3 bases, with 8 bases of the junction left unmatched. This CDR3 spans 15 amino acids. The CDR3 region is CASSPSTGTTDTQYF. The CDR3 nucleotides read TGTGCCAGCAGTCCCTCGACAGGGACGACAGATACGCAGTATTTT.

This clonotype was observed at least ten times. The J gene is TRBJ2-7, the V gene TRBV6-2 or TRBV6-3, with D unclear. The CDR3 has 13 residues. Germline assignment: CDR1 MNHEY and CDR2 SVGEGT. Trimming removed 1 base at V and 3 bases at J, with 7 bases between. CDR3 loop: CASSYLSVYEQYF. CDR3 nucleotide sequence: TGTGCCAGCAGTTACTTGTCGGTCTACGAGCAGTACTTC.

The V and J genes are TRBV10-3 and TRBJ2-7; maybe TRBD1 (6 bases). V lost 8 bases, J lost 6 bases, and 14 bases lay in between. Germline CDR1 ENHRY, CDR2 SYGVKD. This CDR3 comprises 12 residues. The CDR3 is CAIGQGGSEQYF. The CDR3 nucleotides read TGTGCCATCGGCCAAGGGGGATCCGAGCAGTACTTC.

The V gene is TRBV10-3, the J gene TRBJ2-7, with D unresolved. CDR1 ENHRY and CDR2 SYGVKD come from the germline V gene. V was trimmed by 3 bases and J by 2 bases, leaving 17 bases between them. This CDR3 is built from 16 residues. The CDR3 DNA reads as TGTGCCATCAGTGAAGATGTAGGTCAAAAAACCTACGAGCAGTACTTC. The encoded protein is CAISEDVGQKTYEQYF.

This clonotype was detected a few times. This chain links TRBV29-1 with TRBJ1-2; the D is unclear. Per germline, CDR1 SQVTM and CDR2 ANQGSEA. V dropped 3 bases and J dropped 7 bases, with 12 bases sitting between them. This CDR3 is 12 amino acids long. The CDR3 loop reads CSVDANRGGYTF. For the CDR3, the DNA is TGCAGCGTTGATGCCAACCGAGGTGGCTACACCTTC.

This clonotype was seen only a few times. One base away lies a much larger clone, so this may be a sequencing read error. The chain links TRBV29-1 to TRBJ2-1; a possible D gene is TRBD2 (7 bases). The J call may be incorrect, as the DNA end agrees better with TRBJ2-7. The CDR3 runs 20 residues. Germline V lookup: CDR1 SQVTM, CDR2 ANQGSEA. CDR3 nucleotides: TGCAGCGTCTACGGCTGGTTCCGAGACAGGTGGGGGGGCTCCTACAATGAGCAGTACTTC. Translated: CSVYGWFRDRWGGSYNEQYF.

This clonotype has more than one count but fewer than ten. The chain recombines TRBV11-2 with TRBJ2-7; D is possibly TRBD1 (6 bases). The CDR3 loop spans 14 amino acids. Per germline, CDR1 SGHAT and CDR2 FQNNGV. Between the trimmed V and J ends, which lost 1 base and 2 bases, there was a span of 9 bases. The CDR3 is CASSLVEGAYEQYF. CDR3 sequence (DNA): TGTGCCAGCAGCTTAGTTGAGGGGGCCTACGAGCAGTACTTC.